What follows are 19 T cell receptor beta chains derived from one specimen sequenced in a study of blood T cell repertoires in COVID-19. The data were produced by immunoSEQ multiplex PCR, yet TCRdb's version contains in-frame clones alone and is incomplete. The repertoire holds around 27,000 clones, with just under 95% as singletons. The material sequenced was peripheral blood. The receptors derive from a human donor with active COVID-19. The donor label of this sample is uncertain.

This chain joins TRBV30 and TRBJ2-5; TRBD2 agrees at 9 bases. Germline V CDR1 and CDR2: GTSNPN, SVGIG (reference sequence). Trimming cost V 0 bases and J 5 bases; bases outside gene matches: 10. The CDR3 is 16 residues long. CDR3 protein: CAWSVGLAGSSETQYF. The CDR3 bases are TGTGCCTGGAGTGTAGGCCTAGCGGGATCTTCGGAGACCCAGTACTTC.

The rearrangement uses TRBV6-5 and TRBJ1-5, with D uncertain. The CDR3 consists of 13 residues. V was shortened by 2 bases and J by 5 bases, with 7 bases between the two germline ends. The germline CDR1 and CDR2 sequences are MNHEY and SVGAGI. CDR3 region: CASSYEADQPQHF. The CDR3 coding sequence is TGTGCCAGCAGTTACGAGGCCGATCAGCCCCAGCATTTT.

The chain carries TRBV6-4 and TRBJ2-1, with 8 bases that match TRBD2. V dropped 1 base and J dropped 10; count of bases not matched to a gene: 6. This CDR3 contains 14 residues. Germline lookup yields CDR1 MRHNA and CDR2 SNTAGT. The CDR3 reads CASSDLAGRPEQFF. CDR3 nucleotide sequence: TGTGCCAGCAGTGACTTAGCGGGGCGCCCCGAGCAGTTCTTC.

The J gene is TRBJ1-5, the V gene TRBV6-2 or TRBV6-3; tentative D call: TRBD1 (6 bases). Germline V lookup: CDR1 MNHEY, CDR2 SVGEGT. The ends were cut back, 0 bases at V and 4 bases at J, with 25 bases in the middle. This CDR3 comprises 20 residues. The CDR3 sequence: CASSYSSMAGVPQINQPQHF. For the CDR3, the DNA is TGTGCCAGCAGTTACTCGTCTATGGCAGGGGTCCCTCAAATTAATCAGCCCCAGCATTTT.

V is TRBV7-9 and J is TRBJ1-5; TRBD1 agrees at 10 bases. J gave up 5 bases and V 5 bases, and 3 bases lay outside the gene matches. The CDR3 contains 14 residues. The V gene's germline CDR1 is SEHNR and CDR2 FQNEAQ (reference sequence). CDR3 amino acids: CASSRTGGDQPQHF. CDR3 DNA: TGTGCCAGCAGCCGGACAGGGGGGGATCAGCCCCAGCATTTT. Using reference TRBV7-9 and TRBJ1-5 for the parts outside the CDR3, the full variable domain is DTGVSQNPRHKITKRGQNVTFRCDPISEHNRLYWYRQTLGQGPEFLTYFQNEAQLEKSRLLSDRFSAERPKGSFSTLEIQRTEQGDSAMYLCASSRTGGDQPQHFGDGTRLSIL.

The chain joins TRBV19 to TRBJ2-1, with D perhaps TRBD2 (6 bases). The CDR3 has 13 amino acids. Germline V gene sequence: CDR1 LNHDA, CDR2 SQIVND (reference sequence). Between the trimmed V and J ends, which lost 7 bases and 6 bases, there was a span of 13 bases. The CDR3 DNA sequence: TGTGCCAGTACCGGAGTTAGCGGCAATGAGCAGTTCTTC. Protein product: CASTGVSGNEQFF.

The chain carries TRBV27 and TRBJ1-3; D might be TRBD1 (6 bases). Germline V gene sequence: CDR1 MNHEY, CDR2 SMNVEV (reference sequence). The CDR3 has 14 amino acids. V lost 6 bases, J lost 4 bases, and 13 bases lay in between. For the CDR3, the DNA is TGTGCCAGCAGGAGTACAGGGTCCGGAAACACCATATATTTT. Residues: CASRSTGSGNTIYF.

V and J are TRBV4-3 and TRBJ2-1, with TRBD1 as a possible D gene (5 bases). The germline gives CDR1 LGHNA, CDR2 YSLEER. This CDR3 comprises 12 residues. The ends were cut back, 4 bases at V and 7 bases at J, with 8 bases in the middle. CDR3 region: CASSLYRNEQFF. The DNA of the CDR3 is TGCGCCAGCAGCCTTTACAGGAATGAGCAGTTCTTC.

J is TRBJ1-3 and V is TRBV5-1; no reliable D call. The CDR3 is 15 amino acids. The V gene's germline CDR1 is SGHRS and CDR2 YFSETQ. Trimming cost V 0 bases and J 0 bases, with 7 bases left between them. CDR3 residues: CASSLDGSSGNTIYF. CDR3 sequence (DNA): TGCGCCAGCAGCTTGGACGGGAGCTCTGGAAACACCATATATTTT.

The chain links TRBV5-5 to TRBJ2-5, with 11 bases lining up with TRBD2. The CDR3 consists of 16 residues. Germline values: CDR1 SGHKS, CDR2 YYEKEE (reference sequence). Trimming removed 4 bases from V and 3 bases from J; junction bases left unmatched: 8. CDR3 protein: CASSVHSGLAEETQYF. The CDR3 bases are TGTGCCAGCAGCGTCCACTCGGGACTAGCGGAAGAGACCCAGTACTTC.

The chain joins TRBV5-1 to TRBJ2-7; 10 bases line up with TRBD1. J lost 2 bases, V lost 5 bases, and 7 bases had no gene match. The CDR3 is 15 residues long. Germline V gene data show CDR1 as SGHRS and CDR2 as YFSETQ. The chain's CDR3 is CASSPGQGVPYEQYF. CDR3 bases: TGCGCCAGCAGTCCTGGACAGGGGGTTCCCTACGAGCAGTACTTC.

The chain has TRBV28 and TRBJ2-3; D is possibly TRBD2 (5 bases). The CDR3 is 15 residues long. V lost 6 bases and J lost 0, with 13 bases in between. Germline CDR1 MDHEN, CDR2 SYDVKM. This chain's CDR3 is CASSGGAASTDTQYF. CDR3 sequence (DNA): TGTGCCAGCAGCGGAGGTGCGGCTAGCACAGATACGCAGTATTTT. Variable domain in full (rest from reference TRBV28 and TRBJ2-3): DVKVTQSSRYLVKRTGEKVFLECVQDMDHENMFWYRQDPGLGLRLIYFSYDVKMKEKGDIPEGYSVSREKKERFSLILESASTNQTSMYLCASSGGAASTDTQYFGPGTRLTVL.

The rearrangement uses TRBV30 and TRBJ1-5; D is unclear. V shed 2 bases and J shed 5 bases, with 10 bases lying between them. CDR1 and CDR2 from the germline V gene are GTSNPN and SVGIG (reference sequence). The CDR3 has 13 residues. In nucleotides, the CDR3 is TGTGCCTGGAGTATCGGTGACTATCAGCCCCAGCATTTT. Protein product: CAWSIGDYQPQHF.

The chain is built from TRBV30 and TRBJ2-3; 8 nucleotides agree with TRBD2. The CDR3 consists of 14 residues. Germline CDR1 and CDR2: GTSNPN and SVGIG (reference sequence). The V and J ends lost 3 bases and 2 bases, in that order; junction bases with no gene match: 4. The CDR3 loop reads CAWRLAGNTDTQYF. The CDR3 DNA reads TGTGCCTGGAGATTAGCGGGAAACACAGATACGCAGTATTTT.

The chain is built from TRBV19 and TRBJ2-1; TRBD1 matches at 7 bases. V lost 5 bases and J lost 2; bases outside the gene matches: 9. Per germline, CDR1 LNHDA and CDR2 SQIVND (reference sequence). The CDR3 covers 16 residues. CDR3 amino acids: CASSPQQGLTYNEQFF. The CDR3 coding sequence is TGTGCCAGTAGTCCACAACAGGGGTTGACCTACAATGAGCAGTTCTTC.

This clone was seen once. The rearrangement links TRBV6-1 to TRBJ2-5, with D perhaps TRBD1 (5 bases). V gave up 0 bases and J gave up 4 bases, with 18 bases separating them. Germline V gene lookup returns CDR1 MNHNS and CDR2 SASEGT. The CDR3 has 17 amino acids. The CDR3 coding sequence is TGTGCCAGCAGTGAAGCGCTTCAAGGGGCTAGGTTAGAGACCCAGTACTTC. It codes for CASSEALQGARLETQYF.

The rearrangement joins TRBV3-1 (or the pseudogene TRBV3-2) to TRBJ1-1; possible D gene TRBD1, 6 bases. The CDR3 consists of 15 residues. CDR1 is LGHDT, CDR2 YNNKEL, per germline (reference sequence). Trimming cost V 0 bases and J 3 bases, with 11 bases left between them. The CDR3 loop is CASSQDRGWDTEAFF. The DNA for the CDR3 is TGTGCCAGCAGCCAAGACAGGGGCTGGGACACTGAAGCTTTCTTT.

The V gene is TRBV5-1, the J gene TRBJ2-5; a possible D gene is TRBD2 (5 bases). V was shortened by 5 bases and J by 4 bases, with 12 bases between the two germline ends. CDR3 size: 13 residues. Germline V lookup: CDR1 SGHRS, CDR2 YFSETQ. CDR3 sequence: CASSPDEGETQYF. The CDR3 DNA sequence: TGCGCCAGCAGTCCGGACGAGGGAGAGACCCAGTACTTC. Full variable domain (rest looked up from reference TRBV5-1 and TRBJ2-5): KAGVTQTPRYLIKTRGQQVTLSCSPISGHRSVSWYQQTPGQGLQFLFEYFSETQRNKGNFPGRFSGRQFSNSRSEMNVSTLELGDSALYLCASSPDEGETQYFGPGTRLLVL.

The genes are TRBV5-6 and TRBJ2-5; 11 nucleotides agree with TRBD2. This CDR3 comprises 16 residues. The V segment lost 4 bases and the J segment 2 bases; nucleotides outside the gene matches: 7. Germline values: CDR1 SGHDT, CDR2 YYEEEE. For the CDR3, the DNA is TGTGCCAGCAGCGAGACTAGCGGGATAATTCAAGAGACCCAGTACTTC. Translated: CASSETSGIIQETQYF.